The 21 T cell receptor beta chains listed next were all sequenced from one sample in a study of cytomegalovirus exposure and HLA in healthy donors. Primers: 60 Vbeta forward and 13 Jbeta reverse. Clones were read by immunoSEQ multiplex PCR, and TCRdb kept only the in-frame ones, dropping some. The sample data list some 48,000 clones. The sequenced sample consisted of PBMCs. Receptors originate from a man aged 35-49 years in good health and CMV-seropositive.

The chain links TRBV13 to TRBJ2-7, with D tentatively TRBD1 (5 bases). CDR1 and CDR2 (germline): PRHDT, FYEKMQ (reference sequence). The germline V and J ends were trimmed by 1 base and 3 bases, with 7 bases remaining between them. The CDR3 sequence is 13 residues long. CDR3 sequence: CASSLAGYYEQYF. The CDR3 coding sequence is TGTGCCAGCAGCTTAGCAGGGTACTACGAGCAGTACTTC.

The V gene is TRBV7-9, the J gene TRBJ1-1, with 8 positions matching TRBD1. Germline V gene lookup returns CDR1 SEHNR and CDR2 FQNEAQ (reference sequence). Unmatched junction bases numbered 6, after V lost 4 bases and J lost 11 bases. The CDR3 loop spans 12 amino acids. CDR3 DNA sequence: TGTGCCAGCAGCTCATCGACAGGGGCCGCTTTCTTT. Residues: CASSSSTGAAFF.

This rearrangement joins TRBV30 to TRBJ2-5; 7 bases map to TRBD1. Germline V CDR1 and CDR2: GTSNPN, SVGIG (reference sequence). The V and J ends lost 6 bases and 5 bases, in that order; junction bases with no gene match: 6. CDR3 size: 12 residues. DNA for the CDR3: TGTGCCTGTAGGGGGCAGGGGGAGACCCAGTACTTC. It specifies CACRGQGETQYF.

The CDR3 loop is CASSALLSTEQFF. DNA of the CDR3: TGTGCCAGCAGCGCCCTACTGAGCACTGAGCAGTTCTTC. The V call is TRBV7-9, the J call TRBJ2-1; D gene uncertain. Trimming took 5 bases from V and 9 from J, leaving 14 bases between them. The CDR3 runs 13 residues. Germline V lookup: CDR1 SEHNR, CDR2 FQNEAQ (reference sequence).

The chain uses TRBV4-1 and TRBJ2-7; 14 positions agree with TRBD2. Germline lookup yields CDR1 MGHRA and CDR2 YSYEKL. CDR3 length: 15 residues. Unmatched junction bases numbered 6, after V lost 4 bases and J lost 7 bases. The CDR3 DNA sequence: TGCGCCAGCAGCCCGGGACTAGCGGGAGACCGGGAGCAGTACTTC. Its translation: CASSPGLAGDREQYF.

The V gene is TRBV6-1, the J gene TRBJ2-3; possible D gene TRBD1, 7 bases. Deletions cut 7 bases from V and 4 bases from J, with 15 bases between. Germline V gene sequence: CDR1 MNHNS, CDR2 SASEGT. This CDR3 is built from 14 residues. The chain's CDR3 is CASTEQGGADTQYF. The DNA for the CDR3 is TGTGCCAGCACCGAGCAGGGGGGCGCAGATACGCAGTATTTT.

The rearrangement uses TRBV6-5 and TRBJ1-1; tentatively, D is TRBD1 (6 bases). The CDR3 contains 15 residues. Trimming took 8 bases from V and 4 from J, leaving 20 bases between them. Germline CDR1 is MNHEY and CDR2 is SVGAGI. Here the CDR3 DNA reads TGTGCCAGCGGCAGAGAGGGATCAGGGGTCACTGAAGCTTTCTTT. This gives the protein CASGREGSGVTEAFF.

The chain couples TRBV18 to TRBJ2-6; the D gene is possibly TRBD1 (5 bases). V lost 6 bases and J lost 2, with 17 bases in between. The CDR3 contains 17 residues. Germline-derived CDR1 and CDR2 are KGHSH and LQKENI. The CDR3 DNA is TGTGCCAGCTCTCTACAGGAGAATATAGCTGGGGCCAACGTCCTGACTTTC. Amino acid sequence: CASSLQENIAGANVLTF.

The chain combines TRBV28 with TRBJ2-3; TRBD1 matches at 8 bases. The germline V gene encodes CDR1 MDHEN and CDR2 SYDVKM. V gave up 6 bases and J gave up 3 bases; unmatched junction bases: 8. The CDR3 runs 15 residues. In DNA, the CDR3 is TGTGCCAGCAGCAGACAGGGGTGGGGGACAGATACGCAGTATTTT. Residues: CASSRQGWGTDTQYF.

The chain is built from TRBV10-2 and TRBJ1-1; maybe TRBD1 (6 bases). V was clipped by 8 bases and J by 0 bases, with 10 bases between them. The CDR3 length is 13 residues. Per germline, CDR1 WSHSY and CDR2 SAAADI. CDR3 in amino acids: CASADSLNTEAFF. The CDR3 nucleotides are TGCGCCAGCGCGGACAGTTTGAACACTGAAGCTTTCTTT.

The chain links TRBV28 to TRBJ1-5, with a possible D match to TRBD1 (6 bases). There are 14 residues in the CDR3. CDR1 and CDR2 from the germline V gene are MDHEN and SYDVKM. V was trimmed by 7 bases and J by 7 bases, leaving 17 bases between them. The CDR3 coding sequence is TGTGCCAGCACCCCCTACAGGGAAGAACAGCCCCAGCATTTT. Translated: CASTPYREEQPQHF.

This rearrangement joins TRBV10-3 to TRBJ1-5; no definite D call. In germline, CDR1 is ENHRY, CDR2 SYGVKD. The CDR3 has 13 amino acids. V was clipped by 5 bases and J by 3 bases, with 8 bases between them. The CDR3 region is CAISPQDNQPQHF. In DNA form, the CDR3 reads TGTGCCATCAGTCCGCAGGACAATCAGCCCCAGCATTTT.

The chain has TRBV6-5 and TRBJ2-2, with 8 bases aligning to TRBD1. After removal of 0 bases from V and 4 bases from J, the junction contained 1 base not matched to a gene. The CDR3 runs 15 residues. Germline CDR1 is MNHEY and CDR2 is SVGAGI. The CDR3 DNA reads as TGTGCCAGCAGTTACTCACAGGGGGTCACCGGGGAGCTGTTTTTT. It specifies CASSYSQGVTGELFF.

This CDR3 is CAIFYRGLMRYTF. The CDR3 DNA sequence: TGTGCCATTTTTTACAGGGGCCTCATGCGCTACACCTTC. V gene TRBV10-3 combines with J gene TRBJ1-2; 7 nucleotides agree with TRBD1. This CDR3 region has 13 residues. The J segment lost 9 bases and the V segment lost 9 bases, leaving 13 bases of the junction unmatched. Germline V gene lookup returns CDR1 ENHRY and CDR2 SYGVKD.

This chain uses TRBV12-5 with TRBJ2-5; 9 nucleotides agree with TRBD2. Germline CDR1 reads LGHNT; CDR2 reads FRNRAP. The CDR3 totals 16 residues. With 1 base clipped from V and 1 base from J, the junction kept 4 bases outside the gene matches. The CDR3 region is CASGLGPGLAQETQYF. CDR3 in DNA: TGTGCTAGTGGTTTGGGACCGGGACTAGCCCAAGAGACCCAGTACTTC.

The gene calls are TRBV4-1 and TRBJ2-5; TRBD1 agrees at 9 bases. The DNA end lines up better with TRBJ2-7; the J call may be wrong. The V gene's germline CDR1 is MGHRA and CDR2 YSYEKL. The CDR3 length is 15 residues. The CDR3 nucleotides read TGCGCCAGCAGCCAAGGGACAGGGGCGGGGTACGAGCAGTACTTC. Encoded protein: CASSQGTGAGYEQYF.

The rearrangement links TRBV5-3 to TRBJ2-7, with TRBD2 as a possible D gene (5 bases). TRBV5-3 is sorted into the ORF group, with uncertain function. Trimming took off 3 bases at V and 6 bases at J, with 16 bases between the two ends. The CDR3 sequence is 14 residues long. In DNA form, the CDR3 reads TGTGCCAGAAGCTCGCTAGTTGGCAGCGGCGAGCAGTACTTC. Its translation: CARSSLVGSGEQYF.

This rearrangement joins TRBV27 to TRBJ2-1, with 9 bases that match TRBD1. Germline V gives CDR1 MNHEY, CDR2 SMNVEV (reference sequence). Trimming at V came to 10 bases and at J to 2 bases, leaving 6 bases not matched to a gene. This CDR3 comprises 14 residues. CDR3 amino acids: CATARDRAYNEQFF. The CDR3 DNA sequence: TGTGCCACAGCCCGGGACAGGGCCTACAATGAGCAGTTCTTC.

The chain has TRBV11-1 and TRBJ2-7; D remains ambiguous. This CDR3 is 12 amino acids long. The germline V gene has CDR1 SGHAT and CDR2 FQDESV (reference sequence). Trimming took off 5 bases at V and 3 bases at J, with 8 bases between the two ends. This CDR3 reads CASSPNGYEQYF. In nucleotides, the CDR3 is TGTGCCAGCAGCCCAAACGGCTACGAGCAGTACTTC.

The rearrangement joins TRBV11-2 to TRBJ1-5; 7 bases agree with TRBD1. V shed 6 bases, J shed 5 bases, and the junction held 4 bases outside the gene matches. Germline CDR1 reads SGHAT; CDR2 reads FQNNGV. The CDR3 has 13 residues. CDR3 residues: CASSHTGDQPQHF. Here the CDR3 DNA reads TGTGCCAGCAGTCATACAGGGGATCAGCCCCAGCATTTT.

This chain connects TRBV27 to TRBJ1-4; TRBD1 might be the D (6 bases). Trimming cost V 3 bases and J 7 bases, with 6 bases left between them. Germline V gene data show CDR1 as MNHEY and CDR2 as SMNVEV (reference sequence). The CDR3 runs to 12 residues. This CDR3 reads CASSFRGEKLFF. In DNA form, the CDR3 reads TGTGCCAGCAGTTTCAGGGGTGAAAAACTGTTTTTT.